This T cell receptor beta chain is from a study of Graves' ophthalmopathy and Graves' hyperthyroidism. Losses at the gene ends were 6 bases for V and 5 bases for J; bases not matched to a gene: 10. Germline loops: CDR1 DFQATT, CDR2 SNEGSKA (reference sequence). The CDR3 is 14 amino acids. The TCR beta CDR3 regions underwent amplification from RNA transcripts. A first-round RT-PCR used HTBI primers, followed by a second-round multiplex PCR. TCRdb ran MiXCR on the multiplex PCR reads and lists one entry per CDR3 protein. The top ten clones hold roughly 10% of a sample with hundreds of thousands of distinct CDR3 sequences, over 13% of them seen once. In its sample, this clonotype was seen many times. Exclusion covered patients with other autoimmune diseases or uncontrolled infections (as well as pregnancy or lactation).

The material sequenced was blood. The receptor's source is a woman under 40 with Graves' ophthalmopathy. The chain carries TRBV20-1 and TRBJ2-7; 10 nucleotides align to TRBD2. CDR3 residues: CSAGGASGSHEQYF. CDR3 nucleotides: TGCAGTGCCGGGGGAGCTAGCGGGAGTCACGAGCAGTACTTC.